This T cell receptor beta chain was identified in a study of human T cells and chemical hapten exposure. Turning to the study itself: Researchers reported sensitizing a roughly 2 cm by roughly 2 cm upper inner arm skin site with 2% DPC. Slight volume differences across pooled libraries mainly accounted for varying per-sample TCR yields.

In TCRdb, the RACE reads were re-called with MiXCR into one record per CDR3 protein. In the table there are a few hundred thousand distinct CDR3 sequences, approximately 5.8% of which are singletons. This clonotype showed up just a few times. Trimming took off 3 bases at V and 0 bases at J, with 17 bases between the two ends. Germline values: CDR1 LGHDT, CDR2 YNNKEL (reference sequence). This CDR3 is built from 17 residues. As to time point: pre-sensitization, week 0. Stated treatment: therapeutic diphenylcyclopropenone sensitization with weekly scalp DPC. Alopecia patients, 18 to 70 years old and DPC-suitable, served as donors.

This TCR was sampled from a woman between 18 and 29 years old with alopecia areata. Some clones in this sample may be carry-over from other donors' samples. This material consisted of whole blood, taken in connection with sensitization to the hapten diphenylcyclopropenone (DPC). The chain couples TRBV3-1 to TRBJ1-1; D possibly corresponds to TRBD1 (6 bases). The DNA of the CDR3 is TGTGCCAGCAGCCAGGACAGAGGTGAAACCTTGAACACTGAAGCTTTCTTT. It codes for CASSQDRGETLNTEAFF.